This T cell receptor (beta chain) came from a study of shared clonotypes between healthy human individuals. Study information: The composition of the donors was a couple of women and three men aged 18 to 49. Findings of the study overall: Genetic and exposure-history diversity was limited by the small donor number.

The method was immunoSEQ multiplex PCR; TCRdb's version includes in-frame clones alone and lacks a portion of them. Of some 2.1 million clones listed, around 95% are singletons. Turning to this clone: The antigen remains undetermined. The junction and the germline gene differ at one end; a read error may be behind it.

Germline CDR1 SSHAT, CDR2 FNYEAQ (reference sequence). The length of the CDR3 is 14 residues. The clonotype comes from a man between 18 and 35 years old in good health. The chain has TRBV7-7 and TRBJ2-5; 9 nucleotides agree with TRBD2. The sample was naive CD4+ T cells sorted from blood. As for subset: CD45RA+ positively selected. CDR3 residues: CASSRTREGETQYF. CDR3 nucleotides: TGTGCTAGCAGCCGTACGCGGGAGGGTGAGACCCAGTACTTC.